The text below deals with one T cell receptor beta chain. Which antigen it targets is not known. No much larger clone is present one base from it, and per-base qualities are unavailable. Collaborating institutions collected whole blood in K2EDTA tubes following their own protocols. For TCRbeta analysis, collaborators shipped samples in one of three forms: frozen whole blood, isolated PBMCs, or DNA extracted from either of those sample types. The sample originates from a study of blood T cell repertoires in COVID-19 (dated by TCRdb to about 2020). The study in broad terms: The collaborator samples originated in the United States, Italy and Spain and spanned the acute and convalescent phases of COVID-19. The material from the prospective study consisted of cDNA or gDNA derived from T cells, B-cell-depleted T cells, or PBMCs. Deeply sampled blood TCRbeta repertoires from subjects exposed to, actively infected with, or recovered from COVID-19 were included in the dataset. A freely available public database, intended as a resource for researchers studying the immune response to SARS-CoV-2, is where the repertoires were released. The samples were drawn from two sources: the first 160 participants of the ongoing ImmuneRACE study, and fewer than 1,500 subjects contributed by 6 global collaborators. Sample metadata almost always included a de-identified subject ID, COVID-19 status, age in years and sex. Where HLA class I and class II types were available, the types were taken from metadata supplied by the sample provider, not from assay-based typing. Summary of the overall study and its limitations: The amount of clinical and demographic metadata varied by source and participant and was provided uncurated.

TCRbeta CDR3 regions were amplified from genomic DNA using the immunoSEQ Assay, a bias-controlled multiplex PCR. As for how the authors treated the data: The number of nucleated cells in each sample was estimated by amplification of reference gene primers within the assay. To quantify the absolute abundance of each unique TCRbeta CDR3 rearrangement, sequence reads were collapsed and filtered. Productive Simpson clonality was computed per sample as the square root of Simpson's diversity index over productive rearrangements. TCRdb carries this immuneACCESS record with in-frame sequences only. Its versions omit some clonotypes, under half of them owing to an unresolved V gene in the studies checked, with the rest unexplained. V, J and clone size were drawn from that table, and D and trimming were deduced from the DNA. This sample is represented by almost 200,000 clones; roughly nine tenths of them were singletons. 0.75% to 0.95% of the sample is taken by the ten largest.

Sequencing used peripheral blood. The receptor was isolated from a woman in her 70s with acute or convalescent COVID-19.

CDR3 reads: CATSDLGDRDAGYTF. The DNA is TGTGCCACCAGTGACTTGGGGGACAGGGATGCTGGCTACACCTTC. The chain was built from TRBV24-1 and TRBJ1-2; 9 middle bases align to TRBD1. From the germline V gene, CDR1 is KGHDR and CDR2 is SFDVKD. Including cysteine and phenylalanine, the CDR3 has 15 amino acids. Only CDR3 DNA remains: 45 bases, in frame from the first base. Clipping removes 4 bases from V and 7 bases from J, with 9 as the unmatched junction base count.